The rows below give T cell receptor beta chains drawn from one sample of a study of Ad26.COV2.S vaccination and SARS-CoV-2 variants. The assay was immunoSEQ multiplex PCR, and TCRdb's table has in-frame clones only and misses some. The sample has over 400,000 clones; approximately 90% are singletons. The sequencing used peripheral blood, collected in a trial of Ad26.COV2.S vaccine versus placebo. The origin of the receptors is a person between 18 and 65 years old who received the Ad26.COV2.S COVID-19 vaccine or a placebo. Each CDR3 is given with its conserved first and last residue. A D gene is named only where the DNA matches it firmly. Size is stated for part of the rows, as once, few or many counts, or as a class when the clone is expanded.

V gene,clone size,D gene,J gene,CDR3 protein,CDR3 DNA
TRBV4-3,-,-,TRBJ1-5,CASSQDGGPRNQPQHF,TGCGCCAGCAGCCAAGATGGGGGACCAAGGAATCAGCCCCAGCATTTT
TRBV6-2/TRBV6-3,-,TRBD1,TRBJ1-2,CASSFDRDSGYTF,TGTGCCAGCAGTTTCGACAGGGACAGTGGCTACACCTTC
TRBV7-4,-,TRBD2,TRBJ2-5,CASSFRAGGPETQYF,TGTGCCAGCAGCTTCAGAGCGGGGGGGCCGGAGACCCAGTACTTC
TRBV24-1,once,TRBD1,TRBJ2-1,CATSGQGVTDNEQFF,TGTGCCACCAGTGGACAGGGGGTGACTGACAATGAGCAGTTCTTC
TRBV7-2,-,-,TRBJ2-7,CASSHSGAFPTITYEQYF,TGTGCCAGCAGTCATTCGGGGGCCTTCCCGACTATTACCTACGAGCAGTACTTC
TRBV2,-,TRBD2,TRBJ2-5,CARGSGSSQETQYF,TGTGCCAGGGGTAGCGGGAGTTCCCAAGAGACCCAGTACTTC
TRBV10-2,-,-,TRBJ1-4,CASRLTTGMSEKLFF,TGCGCCAGCAGACTAACCACAGGGATGAGTGAAAAACTGTTTTTT
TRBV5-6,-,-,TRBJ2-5,CASSFLNQETQYF,TGTGCCAGCAGCTTTCTGAACCAAGAGACCCAGTACTTC
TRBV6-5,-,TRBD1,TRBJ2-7,CASSYYRGASHEQYF,TGTGCCAGCAGTTACTACAGGGGCGCATCTCACGAGCAGTACTTC
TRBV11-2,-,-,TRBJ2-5,CASSLGQIQETQYF,TGTGCCAGCAGCTTAGGGCAGATCCAAGAGACCCAGTACTTC
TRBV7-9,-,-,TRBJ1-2,CASSLGSAGSYGYTF,TGTGCCAGCAGCTTAGGGTCGGCAGGCTCCTATGGCTACACCTTC
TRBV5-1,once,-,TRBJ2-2,CASSGGGTGELFF,TGCGCCAGCAGTGGTGGGGGGACCGGGGAGCTGTTTTTT
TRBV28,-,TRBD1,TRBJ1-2,CASSLGQANNYGYTF,TGTGCCAGCAGTTTAGGACAGGCAAATAACTATGGCTACACCTTC
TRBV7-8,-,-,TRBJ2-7,CASSLAGGTYPYEQYF,TGTGCCAGCAGCTTAGCGGGGGGAACGTACCCCTACGAGCAGTACTTC
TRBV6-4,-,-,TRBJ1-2,CASSEEGSSNYGYTF,TGTGCCAGCAGTGAAGAAGGGTCCTCTAACTATGGCTACACCTTC
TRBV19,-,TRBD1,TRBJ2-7,CASSTGQGAVYEQYF,TGTGCCAGTAGTACGGGACAGGGGGCAGTTTACGAGCAGTACTTC
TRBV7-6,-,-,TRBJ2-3,CASTRMEGDTQYF,TGTGCCAGCACCCGTATGGAGGGAGATACGCAGTATTTT
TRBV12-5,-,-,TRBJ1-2,CASGLVRGGIVNGYTF,TGTGCTAGTGGTTTGGTAAGGGGGGGGATTGTAAATGGCTACACCTTC
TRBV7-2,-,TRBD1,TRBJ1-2,CASSLDRGLSGYTF,TGTGCCAGCAGCTTAGACAGGGGGCTATCAGGCTACACCTTC
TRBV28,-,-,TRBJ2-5,CASSWGSRIEETQYF,TGTGCCAGCAGTTGGGGCAGCCGAATCGAAGAGACCCAGTACTTC
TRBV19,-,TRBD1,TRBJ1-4,CATLEDRVGEKLFF,TGTGCCACCCTAGAGGACAGGGTAGGCGAAAAACTGTTTTTT
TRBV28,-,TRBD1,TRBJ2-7,CASSNRGLFSYEQYF,TGTGCCAGCAGTAACAGGGGGCTCTTTTCCTACGAGCAGTACTTC
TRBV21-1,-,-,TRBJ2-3,CASSKEARPAGTSTDTQYF,TGTGCCAGCAGCAAAGAGGCGCGCCCAGCGGGGACTAGCACAGATACGCAGTATTTT
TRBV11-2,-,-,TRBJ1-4,CASSPWGGNEKLFF,TGTGCCAGCAGCCCTTGGGGGGGAAATGAAAAACTGTTTTTT
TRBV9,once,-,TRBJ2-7,CASSVGAGTTVEWQYF,TGTGCCAGCAGCGTAGGGGCGGGGACCACCGTGGAGTGGCAGTACTTC
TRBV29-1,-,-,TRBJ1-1,CSAPTGPGEAFF,TGCAGCGCCCCAACGGGGCCAGGTGAAGCTTTCTTT
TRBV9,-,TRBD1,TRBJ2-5,CASSVSPGQGFGETQYF,TGTGCCAGCAGCGTATCGCCGGGACAGGGGTTCGGAGAGACCCAGTACTTC
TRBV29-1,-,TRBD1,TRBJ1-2,CSVVWQGVGGYTF,TGCAGCGTTGTGTGGCAGGGGGTTGGAGGCTACACCTTC
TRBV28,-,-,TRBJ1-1,CASTVGQMNTEAFF,TGTGCCAGCACTGTCGGACAGATGAACACTGAAGCTTTCTTT
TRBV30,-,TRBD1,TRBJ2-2,CAWTKRGTGGGELFF,TGTGCCTGGACCAAAAGAGGGACAGGAGGCGGGGAGCTGTTTTTT
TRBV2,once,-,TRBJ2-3,CASSEVTFTDTQYF,TGTGCCAGCAGTGAAGTGACCTTTACAGATACGCAGTATTTT
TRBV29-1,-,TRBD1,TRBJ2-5,CSGGQPGETQYF,TGCAGCGGGGGACAGCCCGGGGAGACCCAGTACTTC
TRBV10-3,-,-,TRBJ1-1,CAIRDPGQVNTEAFF,TGTGCCATCAGGGACCCCGGACAAGTGAACACTGAAGCTTTCTTT
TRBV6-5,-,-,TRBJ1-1,CASSYSGGSGVFF,TGTGCCAGCAGTTACTCGGGGGGATCAGGGGTTTTCTTT
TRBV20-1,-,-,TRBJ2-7,CSARSNEQYF,TGCAGTGCTAGGAGCAACGAGCAGTACTTC
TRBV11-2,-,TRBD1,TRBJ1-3,CASSPTTGAGNTIYF,TGTGCCAGCAGCCCCACGACAGGGGCTGGAAACACCATATATTTT
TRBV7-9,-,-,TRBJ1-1,CASNNAGGRLNTEAFF,TGTGCCAGCAATAACGCGGGAGGACGCCTAAACACTGAAGCTTTCTTT
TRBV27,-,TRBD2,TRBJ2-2,CASRLGLAFPGELFF,TGTGCCAGCAGGCTGGGACTAGCCTTTCCCGGGGAGCTGTTTTTT
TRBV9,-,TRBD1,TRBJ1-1,CASSVSGQGMNTEAFF,TGTGCCAGCAGCGTCTCGGGACAGGGGATGAACACTGAAGCTTTCTTT
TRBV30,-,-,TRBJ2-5,CAWSWGLETQYF,TGTGCCTGGAGTTGGGGGCTGGAGACCCAGTACTTC
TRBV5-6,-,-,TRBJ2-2,CASRVTGNTGELFF,TGTGCCAGCAGGGTAACAGGGAACACCGGGGAGCTGTTTTTT
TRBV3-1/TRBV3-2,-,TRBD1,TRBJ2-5,CASSQPTGEKQETQYF,TGTGCCAGCAGCCAACCGACAGGGGAAAAACAAGAGACCCAGTACTTC
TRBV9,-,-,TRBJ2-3,CASSIGQSSTDTQYF,TGTGCCAGCAGTATAGGACAGAGTAGCACAGATACGCAGTATTTT
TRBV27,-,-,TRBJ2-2,CASNLGGGVGGELFF,TGTGCCAGCAACCTCGGTGGGGGCGTGGGCGGGGAGCTGTTTTTT
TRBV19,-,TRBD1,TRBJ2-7,CASSTGGADEQYF,TGTGCCAGTTCGACAGGGGGCGCGGACGAGCAGTACTTC
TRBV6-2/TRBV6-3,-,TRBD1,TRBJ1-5,CASRPGLGQGGNQPQHF,TGTGCCAGCAGACCTGGTCTGGGACAGGGGGGCAATCAGCCCCAGCATTTT
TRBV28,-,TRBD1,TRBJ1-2,CASSLGTGIGYTF,TGTGCCAGCAGTTTAGGGACAGGGATTGGCTACACCTTC
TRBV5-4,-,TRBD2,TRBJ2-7,CASSSLAGGPYEQYF,TGTGCCAGCAGCTCCTTAGCGGGGGGGCCCTACGAGCAGTACTTC
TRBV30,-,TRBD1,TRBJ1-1,CAWSQKDRPLDYTEAFF,TGTGCCTGGAGTCAAAAGGACAGGCCCCTAGATTACACTGAAGCTTTCTTT
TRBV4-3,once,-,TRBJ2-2,CASSQDDRTDLGELFF,TGCGCCAGCAGCCAAGATGACAGAACGGATCTTGGGGAGCTGTTTTTT
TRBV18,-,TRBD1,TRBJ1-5,CASSPEDRGPSNQPQHF,TGTGCCAGCTCACCTGAAGACAGGGGACCCAGCAATCAGCCCCAGCATTTT
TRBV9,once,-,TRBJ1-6,CASSVGGRNNSPLHF,TGTGCCAGCAGCGTAGGCGGCAGAAATAATTCACCCCTCCACTTT
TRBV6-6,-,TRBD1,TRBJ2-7,CASRGTVYEQYF,TGTGCCAGCAGGGGGACAGTCTACGAGCAGTACTTC
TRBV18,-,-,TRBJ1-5,CASSPPGTNQPQHF,TGTGCCAGCTCACCTCCGGGCACAAATCAGCCCCAGCATTTT
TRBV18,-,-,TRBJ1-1,CASSQQTGKADAFF,TGTGCCAGCTCACAGCAAACAGGGAAAGCTGACGCTTTCTTT
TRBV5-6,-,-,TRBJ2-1,CASSLSFLSRTKGYNEQFF,TGTGCCAGCAGCCTCAGCTTCCTATCCCGGACCAAGGGGTACAATGAGCAGTTCTTC
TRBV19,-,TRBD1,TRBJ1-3,CASTLTGTVSGNTIYF,TGTGCCAGTACACTGACCGGGACAGTCTCTGGAAACACCATATATTTT
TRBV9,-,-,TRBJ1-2,CASSALYNYGYTF,TGTGCCAGCAGCGCCCTTTATAACTATGGCTACACCTTC
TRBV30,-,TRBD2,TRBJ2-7,CAWNFGGLAGSYEQYF,TGTGCCTGGAACTTCGGGGGACTAGCGGGGTCCTACGAGCAGTACTTC
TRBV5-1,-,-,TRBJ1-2,CASSPSTTGTNYGYTF,TGCGCCAGCAGCCCATCGACGACAGGTACCAACTATGGCTACACCTTC